What follows is one T cell receptor beta chain and its context. The entry originates in a study of OX40 agonist ivuxolimab in advanced cancers. Looking at the study overall: Melanoma, hepatocellular carcinoma, head and neck or renal cell cancer occurred in dose-escalation patients.

TCRdb keeps only in-frame clones here, not all; method: immunoSEQ multiplex PCR. This table holds roughly 70,000 clones, around 80% found once. Excluded were patients having autoimmune disease history or systemic immunosuppression. Sampled blood was obtained at baseline, cycle 4 day 1, and cycle 7 day 1. Germline CDR1 and CDR2: SGHTA and FQGNSA. The CDR3 is made up of 15 amino acids. The J segment lost 5 bases and the V segment lost 6 bases, leaving 8 bases of the junction unmatched. The chain joins TRBV7-2 to TRBJ2-5; the match to TRBD1 covers 11 bases. The input for sequencing was CD4+ or CD8+ T cells sorted from blood, taken in a trial of the OX40 agonist ivuxolimab. The sequence derives from an adult with an advanced solid tumor such as melanoma, head and neck, liver or kidney cancer. CDR3 in amino acids: CASSPGQGAWETQYF. Here the CDR3 DNA reads TGTGCCAGCAGTCCTGGACAGGGGGCTTGGGAGACCCAGTACTTC.